This TCR beta chain was profiled in a study of T cell responses to AZD1222 COVID-19 vaccine. Notes on the study in general: The number of AZD1222 recipients seropositive at baseline was only five or six.

This clone occurred once. Its cognate antigen is unknown. This table comes from immunoSEQ multiplex PCR, and its TCRdb copy is limited to in-frame clones, with some not included. The data show about 160,000 clones, around 90% seen once. Trimming cost V 3 bases and J 4 bases, with 16 bases left between them. This CDR3 has 15 residues. Germline V CDR1 and CDR2: SGHRS, YFSETQ. This specimen consisted of peripheral blood, obtained on day 0 of AZD1222 vaccination. The sequence came from an adult in good health. The J gene is TRBJ1-1, the V gene TRBV5-1; D is undetermined. CDR3 amino acids: CASSYTLSSGTEAFF. The CDR3 region has the DNA TGCGCCAGCAGCTATACCCTTTCTTCGGGCACTGAAGCTTTCTTT.